The 28 T cell receptor beta chains in this list originate from one sample, sequenced in a study of pediatric ulcerative colitis. Generated by immunoSEQ multiplex PCR, the TCRdb table keeps only in-frame clones and is missing some. The profile shows 30,000 to 35,000 clones, approximately 78% of them singletons. The rectum was sampled with one to two pinch biopsies at colonoscopy. Sequenced material: gut tissue. The receptors shown here come from a boy aged 5-17 years with mild ulcerative colitis.

This clone was observed a handful of times. The chain is built from TRBV5-8 and TRBJ1-1, with D unresolved. The V and J ends lost 5 bases and 6 bases respectively, with 8 bases between them. This CDR3 spans 11 amino acids. Per germline, CDR1 SGHTS and CDR2 YDEGEE. CDR3 sequence reads: CASSRRAEAFF. In DNA form, the CDR3 reads TGTGCCAGCAGTCGGAGGGCTGAAGCTTTCTTT.

The chain has TRBV10-2 and TRBJ1-5; D is uncertain. Trimming shortened V by 2 bases and J by 0 bases, and 5 bases separated the two germline ends. Per the germline V gene, CDR1 is WSHSY and CDR2 is SAAADI. This CDR3 comprises 14 residues. The CDR3 DNA reads as TGCGCCAGCAGTGAGGACGATAGCAATCAGCCCCAGCATTTT. The encoded protein is CASSEDDSNQPQHF.

The rearrangement joins TRBV11-2 to TRBJ2-5; TRBD2 matches 8 bases. The CDR3 contains 15 residues. CDR1 is SGHAT and CDR2 is FQNNGV in the germline V gene. The V segment lost 5 bases and the J segment 7 bases; nucleotides outside the gene matches: 12. The CDR3 is CASSGIAGRMGTQYF. CDR3 nucleotides: TGTGCCAGCAGCGGGATAGCGGGGAGGATGGGGACCCAGTACTTC.

The chain employs TRBV30 and TRBJ2-1; D is ambiguous. This CDR3 is built from 12 residues. Between the trimmed V and J ends, which lost 0 bases and 7 bases, there was a span of 7 bases. Per germline, CDR1 GTSNPN and CDR2 SVGIG (reference sequence). CDR3 loop: CAWSVGWNEQFF. The CDR3 DNA follows: TGTGCCTGGAGTGTGGGGTGGAATGAGCAGTTCTTC.

This clone has a single count. V and J are TRBV9 and TRBJ1-2; D ambiguous. The CDR3 spans 12 residues. The V end lost 2 bases, the J end lost 5 bases, and 7 bases lay between the germline ends. CDR1 and CDR2 (germline): SGDLS, YYNGEE. The CDR3 coding sequence is TGTGCCAGCAGCGTTGGAGGATATGGCTACACCTTC. Its translation is CASSVGGYGYTF.

The chain uses TRBV2 and TRBJ1-6; 10 positions match TRBD1. Germline CDR1 is SNHLY and CDR2 is FYNNEI. The V and J ends lost 9 bases and 9 bases, in that order; junction bases with no gene match: 5. The length of the CDR3 is 13 residues. The CDR3: CARRQGASSPLHF. The CDR3 DNA sequence: TGTGCCAGAAGACAGGGGGCCAGTTCACCCCTCCACTTT.

The table lists this clone with a few counts. The V gene is TRBV7-9, the J gene TRBJ2-3; D not resolved. With 5 bases removed from V and 5 bases from J, the gap between germline ends came to 11 bases. The germline CDR1 and CDR2 sequences are SEHNR and FQNEAQ (reference sequence). The CDR3 has 13 amino acids. CDR3 region: CASSPAVRDTQYF. In DNA form, the CDR3 reads TGTGCCAGCAGCCCGGCGGTGAGAGATACGCAGTATTTT.

This clone was seen more than once but under ten times. The chain combines TRBV12-5 with TRBJ2-7; D remains ambiguous. V lost 5 bases and J lost 1, with 12 bases in between. This CDR3 contains 14 residues. Germline loops: CDR1 LGHNT, CDR2 FRNRAP. This CDR3 reads CASGTYPLSYEQYF. Written as DNA, the CDR3 is TGTGCTAGTGGTACGTATCCTCTGTCCTACGAGCAGTACTTC.

This clone came up once. The chain employs TRBV10-3 and TRBJ2-7, with 13 bases lining up with TRBD2. From germline, CDR1 is ENHRY and CDR2 SYGVKD. V gave up 6 bases and J gave up 6 bases; unmatched junction bases: 8. There are 15 residues in the CDR3. This CDR3 is CAISTTSGGLSEQYF. CDR3 DNA sequence: TGTGCCATCAGCACGACTAGCGGGGGGTTAAGCGAGCAGTACTTC.

The genes are TRBV5-6 and TRBJ1-1; the match to TRBD1 covers 10 bases. The V segment lost 3 bases and the J segment 1 base; nucleotides outside the gene matches: 0. Germline V gene sequence: CDR1 SGHDT, CDR2 YYEEEE. The CDR3 is made up of 14 amino acids. The CDR3 here is CASSWDRGNTEAFF. CDR3 coding DNA: TGTGCCAGCAGCTGGGACAGGGGGAACACTGAAGCTTTCTTT.

This clone was counted a few times. The rearrangement joins TRBV7-9 to TRBJ1-4; D possibly corresponds to TRBD1 (5 bases). V was clipped by 0 bases and J by 7 bases, with 9 bases between them. CDR3 length: 14 amino acids. From germline, CDR1 is SEHNR and CDR2 FQNEAQ (reference sequence). The CDR3, as DNA: TGTGCCAGCAGCTTAGCAGGGGCCGGTGAAAAACTGTTTTTT. This sequence encodes CASSLAGAGEKLFF.

The gene calls are TRBV2 and TRBJ2-7; TRBD1 might be the D (5 bases). The CDR3 runs to 12 residues. V was cut by 10 bases and J by 2 bases, with 12 bases left in between. Germline V gene sequence: CDR1 SNHLY, CDR2 FYNNEI. CDR3 DNA sequence: TGTGCCATCACGACAGAAACCTACGAGCAGTACTTC. Protein product: CAITTETYEQYF.

The V and J genes are TRBV9 and TRBJ1-2; D unresolved. In germline, CDR1 is SGDLS, CDR2 YYNGEE. The CDR3 consists of 12 residues. Trimming removed 4 bases from V and 5 bases from J, with 9 bases in between. The CDR3 here is CASSPSVYGYTF. CDR3 coding DNA: TGTGCCAGCAGCCCTTCGGTGTATGGCTACACCTTC. Full variable domain (remainder filled in from reference TRBV9 and TRBJ1-2): DSGVTQTPKHLITATGQRVTLRCSPRSGDLSVYWYQQSLDQGLQFLIQYYNGEERAKGNILERFSAQQFPDLHSELNLSSLELGDSALYFCASSPSVYGYTFGSGTRLTVV.

The V call is TRBV7-9, the J call TRBJ2-2; D gene uncertain. V was shortened by 5 bases and J by 6 bases, with 10 bases between the two germline ends. The CDR3 totals 13 residues. Germline V gives CDR1 SEHNR, CDR2 FQNEAQ (reference sequence). Here the CDR3 reads CASSADAAGELFF. DNA for the CDR3: TGTGCCAGCAGCGCAGACGCGGCCGGGGAGCTGTTTTTT.

This chain uses TRBV5-4 with TRBJ1-1, with D possibly being TRBD1 (5 bases). The germline V and J ends were trimmed by 4 bases and 0 bases, with 16 bases remaining between them. Germline V gives CDR1 SGHNT, CDR2 YYREEE (reference sequence). This CDR3 region has 16 residues. CDR3 sequence reads: CASSTWTRPMNTEAFF. Written as DNA, the CDR3 is TGTGCCAGCAGCACCTGGACACGGCCAATGAACACTGAAGCTTTCTTT.

The chain couples TRBV6-1 to TRBJ1-2, with D hard to call. The V and J ends lost 3 bases and 6 bases respectively, with 17 bases between them. Germline V gives CDR1 MNHNS, CDR2 SASEGT. The CDR3 consists of 15 residues. CDR3 residues: CASSDGWGLGNGYTF. CDR3 coding DNA: TGTGCCAGCAGTGATGGATGGGGTTTAGGAAATGGCTACACCTTC.

V usage is TRBV5-4 and J usage is TRBJ1-1; 8 bases match TRBD1. This CDR3 is built from 13 residues. Losses at the gene ends were 3 bases for V and 8 bases for J; bases not matched to a gene: 6. CDR1 is SGHNT and CDR2 is YYREEE in the germline V gene (reference sequence). The CDR3 is CASSSFGQGEAFF. CDR3 DNA sequence: TGTGCCAGCAGCTCTTTTGGACAGGGCGAAGCTTTCTTT.

V usage is TRBV7-3 and J usage is TRBJ2-2; D call uncertain. Trimming took off 4 bases at V and 2 bases at J, with 5 bases between the two ends. CDR3 size: 13 residues. From germline, CDR1 is SGHTA and CDR2 FQGTGA. The CDR3 region has the DNA TGTGCCAGCAGCTCCATCAACACCGGGGAGCTGTTTTTT. It codes for CASSSINTGELFF. The full variable domain, completed using reference TRBV7-3 and TRBJ2-2, is GAGVSQTPSNKVTEKGKYVELRCDPISGHTALYWYRQSLGQGPEFLIYFQGTGAADDSGLPNDRFFAVRPEGSVSTLKIQRTERGDSAVYLCASSSINTGELFFGEGSRLTVL.

The rearrangement uses TRBV6-5 and TRBJ2-7; 9 positions match TRBD2. The CDR3 is made up of 15 amino acids. The trim removed 4 bases at V and 2 bases at J, leaving 6 bases unmatched. Germline-derived CDR1 and CDR2 are MNHEY and SVGAGI. The CDR3 DNA reads as TGTGCCAGCAGTTCTCAGACTAGCGGACCCTACGAGCAGTACTTC. The encoded protein is CASSSQTSGPYEQYF.

V gene TRBV15 combines with J gene TRBJ1-5; no reliable D call. The length of the CDR3 is 14 residues. The V end was cut by 1 base, the J end by 7 bases, with 11 bases between. From germline, CDR1 is LNHNV and CDR2 YYDKDF (reference sequence). For the CDR3, the DNA is TGTGCCACCAGCAGAGCGATCGGTGGGCAGCCCCAGCATTTT. Protein product: CATSRAIGGQPQHF.

The chain recombines TRBV5-1 with TRBJ2-2, with 7 bases that match TRBD2. V lost 0 bases, J lost 4 bases, and 6 bases stayed unmatched. Germline-derived CDR1 and CDR2 are SGHRS and YFSETQ. This CDR3 has 16 amino acids. The CDR3 spells CASSLGLAASTGELFF. CDR3 DNA: TGCGCCAGCAGCTTGGGTCTAGCGGCGAGCACCGGGGAGCTGTTTTTT.

V is TRBV7-9 and J is TRBJ2-1; 11 bases map to TRBD1. The ends lost 3 bases at V and 3 bases at J; junction bases unmatched: 1. This CDR3 contains 15 residues. The germline gives CDR1 SEHNR, CDR2 FQNEAQ (reference sequence). The CDR3 loop is CASSLGQGDYNEQFF. For the CDR3, the DNA is TGTGCCAGCAGCTTGGGACAGGGGGACTACAATGAGCAGTTCTTC. The entire variable domain, with the rest obtained from reference TRBV7-9 and TRBJ2-1, is as follows: DTGVSQNPRHKITKRGQNVTFRCDPISEHNRLYWYRQTLGQGPEFLTYFQNEAQLEKSRLLSDRFSAERPKGSFSTLEIQRTEQGDSAMYLCASSLGQGDYNEQFFGPGTRLTVL.

This CDR3 is CASSDPHLLQGGTYEQYF. CDR3 nucleotides: TGTGCCAGCAGTGATCCCCACCTATTGCAGGGCGGCACCTACGAGCAGTACTTC. The chain has TRBV2 and TRBJ2-7; TRBD1 might be the D (5 bases). The CDR3 is 18 amino acids. The V gene's germline CDR1 is SNHLY and CDR2 FYNNEI. Trimming removed 3 bases at V and 2 bases at J, with 23 bases between.

The J gene is TRBJ2-1, the V gene TRBV12-5; a weak D match, TRBD2 (5 bases). The CDR3 runs to 12 residues. V lost 2 bases and J lost 6, with 5 bases in between. Germline V gene lookup returns CDR1 LGHNT and CDR2 FRNRAP. The CDR3 region has the DNA TGTGCTAGTGGTTTGAGCGGCAATGAGCAGTTCTTC. Its translation: CASGLSGNEQFF. Supplemented by reference TRBV12-5 and TRBJ2-1, the full variable domain reads DARVTQTPRHKVTEMGQEVTMRCQPILGHNTVFWYRQTMMQGLELLAYFRNRAPLDDSGMPKDRFSAEMPDATLATLKIQPSEPRDSAVYFCASGLSGNEQFFGPGTRLTVL.

The V call is TRBV7-5, the J call TRBJ2-3; the D segment call TRBD2 is taken from the table without a DNA check. TRBV7-5 is given as a pseudogene. The CDR3 covers 16 residues. The CDR3 region is CVRSLVASGGLDTQYF. The CDR3 DNA reads TGTGTCAGAAGCTTAGTGGCTAGCGGGGGATTAGATACGCAGTATTTT.

For the CDR3, the DNA is TGTGCCAGCAGTCGGACTAGCGGGGGCCCCAGCTCCTACGAGCAGTACTTC. It codes for CASSRTSGGPSSYEQYF. This sequence joins TRBV2 and TRBJ2-7; 13 bases are shared with TRBD2. The germline CDR1 and CDR2 sequences are SNHLY and FYNNEI. J was trimmed by 0 bases and V by 5 bases; bases with no gene match: 7. The CDR3 sequence is 17 residues long.

The chain combines TRBV7-3 with TRBJ1-6; D unresolved. The CDR3 has 13 residues. The V and J ends lost 5 bases and 7 bases respectively, with 9 bases between them. Looked up from germline, CDR1 is SGHTA and CDR2 is FQGTGA. This CDR3 reads CASSLRANSPLHF. The CDR3 DNA sequence: TGTGCCAGCAGCCTCCGGGCCAATTCACCCCTCCACTTT.

The gene calls are TRBV6-5 and TRBJ1-2, with D hard to call. The CDR3 consists of 13 residues. From germline, CDR1 is MNHEY and CDR2 SVGAGI. V was shortened by 5 bases and J by 3 bases, with 10 bases between the two germline ends. The CDR3 reads CASSPIADYGYTF. The CDR3, as DNA: TGTGCCAGCAGTCCCATTGCGGACTATGGCTACACCTTC.